This TCR beta chain derives from a study of somatic mutations in cytotoxic T cells in rheumatoid arthritis. About the study: At nearly 100% purity, some V beta antibody-stained T-cell populations were flow-sorted, and these included V beta1+ cells that were sequenced for TCRB. Findings and caveats of the study: Unknown were the antigen targets of the expanded CD8+ clones.

Clones were read by immunoSEQ multiplex PCR, and TCRdb kept only the in-frame ones, dropping some. The sample lists nearly 20,000 clones; about 86% were seen once. With respect to this clone: The antigen remains unidentified.

The sample consisted of CD8+ T cells sorted from blood. The receptor was derived from a man in his forties in good health.

The CDR3 region is CASRDQDNEQYF. CDR3 nucleotide sequence: TGTGCCAGCAGGGATCAGGATAACGAGCAGTACTTC. The chain uses TRBV13 and TRBJ2-7, with D uncertain. Germline loops: CDR1 PRHDT, CDR2 FYEKMQ (reference sequence). V lost 6 bases to trimming and J lost 5 bases, with 11 bases between them. The CDR3 has 12 residues.